This TCR beta chain was obtained from a study of shared clonotypes between healthy human individuals. Using immunoSEQ multiplex PCR, the repertoire was profiled, and TCRdb retains in-frame clones only, with some absent. The sample contains 1,400,000 or so clones, 98% of which appear only once. With 1 base clipped from V and 1 base from J, the junction kept 1 base outside the gene matches. The length of the CDR3 is 16 residues. CDR1 and CDR2 from the germline V gene are LGHNA and YNFKEQ. Every donor, a Caucasian adult, lived in Nashville, Tennessee. A split of CD4+ cells into CD45RA+ naive and CD45RA-negative memory subsets was performed.

The receptor's source is a man aged 30 to 39 in good health. The gene calls are TRBV4-2 and TRBJ2-6, with TRBD1 identical over 7 bases. The source material was naive CD4+ T cells sorted from blood. Subset here: CD45RA+ positively selected. The CDR3 nucleotides are TGTGCCAGCAGCCAAGGGGGACAGTCTGGGGCCAACGTCCTGACTTTC. It specifies CASSQGGQSGANVLTF.